The 28 T cell receptor beta chains given below trace back to one sample, sequenced in a study of blood T cell repertoires in COVID-19. Generated by immunoSEQ multiplex PCR, the TCRdb table keeps only in-frame clones and is missing some. The sample consists of some 200,000 clones, around 80% of them appearing once. Input material: peripheral blood. The receptors were sampled from a man aged 50 to 60 with active or convalescent COVID-19.

This rearrangement joins TRBV5-1 to TRBJ2-2; 9 positions match TRBD2. With 2 bases clipped from V and 5 bases from J, the junction kept 4 bases outside the gene matches. CDR3 size: 15 residues. Germline V gives CDR1 SGHRS, CDR2 YFSETQ. The CDR3 sequence: CASSFSGRWTGELFF. CDR3 DNA: TGCGCCAGCAGCTTTAGCGGGAGATGGACCGGGGAGCTGTTTTTT.

This clone appeared many times. The chain joins TRBV15 to TRBJ2-2; TRBD2 matches 7 bases. The CDR3 totals 16 residues. V dropped 0 bases and J dropped 5; count of bases not matched to a gene: 6. Germline V CDR1 and CDR2: LNHNV, YYDKDF (reference sequence). The CDR3 region has the DNA TGTGCCACCAGCAGAGAGGACCAGCGGGAAACCGGGGAGCTGTTTTTT. Protein sequence: CATSREDQRETGELFF.

The chain recombines TRBV19 with TRBJ2-6, with D uncertain. Germline CDR1 reads LNHDA; CDR2 reads SQIVND (reference sequence). The CDR3 covers 18 residues. V lost 5 bases to trimming and J lost 2 bases, with 19 bases between them. CDR3 DNA sequence: TGTGCCAGTAGTCGCTACCACCGGGTTGGCACTGGGGCCAACGTCCTGACTTTC. It specifies CASSRYHRVGTGANVLTF.

Written as DNA, the CDR3 is TGTGCCAGTAGTATAGATTGGCGGAAGAACACTGAAGCTTTCTTT. This sequence encodes CASSIDWRKNTEAFF. The chain combines TRBV19 with TRBJ1-1; D is undetermined. The CDR3 runs 15 residues. Trimming pared 0 bases from V and 1 base from J, leaving 9 bases between. Germline lookup yields CDR1 LNHDA and CDR2 SQIVND (reference sequence).

V usage is TRBV7-3 and J usage is TRBJ2-1, with D unresolved. Trimming removed 4 bases from V and 7 bases from J, with 11 bases in between. The CDR3 runs to 13 residues. Per germline, CDR1 SGHTA and CDR2 FQGTGA. The CDR3 is CASSSQPDNEQFF. The CDR3 coding sequence is TGTGCCAGCAGCTCACAGCCGGATAATGAGCAGTTCTTC.

The chain uses TRBV4-1 and TRBJ2-7; D is possibly TRBD2 (5 bases). The CDR3 spans 15 residues. V was pared by 0 bases and J by 2 bases, with 11 bases between. Per germline, CDR1 MGHRA and CDR2 YSYEKL. Here the CDR3 reads CASSQDFRGTYEQYF. The CDR3, as DNA: TGCGCCAGCAGCCAAGATTTTAGAGGGACCTACGAGCAGTACTTC.

This clone was seen more than once but under ten times. The V and J genes are TRBV28 and TRBJ2-7; TRBD2 is a possible D gene (5 bases). This CDR3 is 14 amino acids long. CDR1 MDHEN and CDR2 SYDVKM come from the germline V gene. V was shortened by 4 bases and J by 1 base, with 11 bases between the two germline ends. CDR3 sequence: CASSSYSGSYEQYF. The CDR3 bases are TGTGCCAGCAGTTCCTACAGCGGTTCCTACGAGCAGTACTTC. The variable domain in full, completed from reference TRBV28 and TRBJ2-7, reads DVKVTQSSRYLVKRTGEKVFLECVQDMDHENMFWYRQDPGLGLRLIYFSYDVKMKEKGDIPEGYSVSREKKERFSLILESASTNQTSMYLCASSSYSGSYEQYFGPGTRLTVT.

The CDR3 here is CASSATFGTGQNEQFF. As DNA, the CDR3 is TGTGCCAGCAGTGCCACCTTCGGGACAGGGCAAAATGAGCAGTTCTTC. This chain uses TRBV6-1 with TRBJ2-1; TRBD1 matches at 9 bases. V lost 4 bases and J lost 7; bases outside the gene matches: 11. CDR3 length: 16 amino acids. CDR1 is MNHNS, CDR2 SASEGT, per germline.

The rearrangement links TRBV25-1 to TRBJ2-1; the D gene is possibly TRBD2 (6 bases). The CDR3 is made up of 15 amino acids. Germline CDR1 and CDR2: MGHDK and SYGVNS. V was shortened by 3 bases and J by 1 base, with 10 bases between the two germline ends. The CDR3 loop reads CASSEGRKSYNEQFF. The DNA for the CDR3 is TGTGCCAGCAGTGAGGGGAGGAAATCCTACAATGAGCAGTTCTTC.

The J gene is TRBJ1-1, the V gene TRBV6-2 or TRBV6-3, with 8 bases that match TRBD1. Germline V gene lookup returns CDR1 MNHEY and CDR2 SVGEGT. CDR3 size: 13 residues. Unmatched junction bases numbered 5, after V lost 6 bases and J lost 5 bases. In DNA form, the CDR3 reads TGTGCCAGCAGCCCAGGGGGCACGACTGAAGCTTTCTTT. It is translated as CASSPGGTTEAFF.

V gene TRBV5-1 combines with J gene TRBJ1-1, with D uncertain. CDR3 size: 14 residues. Germline V gene lookup returns CDR1 SGHRS and CDR2 YFSETQ. The germline V and J ends were trimmed by 0 bases and 1 base, with 7 bases remaining between them. The DNA for the CDR3 is TGCGCCAGCAGCTTGGGGCGGCCGAACACTGAAGCTTTCTTT. This codes for CASSLGRPNTEAFF.

The chain has TRBV7-2 and TRBJ2-3, with D possibly being TRBD1 (5 bases). Trimming removed 3 bases at V and 2 bases at J, with 15 bases between. The CDR3 totals 16 residues. The V gene's germline CDR1 is SGHTA and CDR2 FQGNSA. CDR3 bases: TGTGCCAGCAGCTTCCTCACAGGTTACGACACAGATACGCAGTATTTT. Translating gives CASSFLTGYDTDTQYF.

This chain joins TRBV3-1 (or the pseudogene TRBV3-2) and TRBJ2-5, with D possibly being TRBD2 (6 bases). This CDR3 is built from 13 residues. Germline loops: CDR1 LGHDT, CDR2 YNNKEL (reference sequence). Trimming removed 3 bases at V and 4 bases at J, with 9 bases between. The CDR3 sequence: CASSHLAVETQYF. For the CDR3, the DNA is TGTGCCAGCAGCCACTTAGCGGTAGAGACCCAGTACTTC.

The chain is built from TRBV5-4 and TRBJ1-4, with D unclear. Trimming left V 2 bases short and J 0 bases short, with 5 bases between. The CDR3 totals 14 residues. Germline CDR1 is SGHNT and CDR2 is YYREEE (reference sequence). The CDR3 loop reads CASSFQATNEKLFF. DNA of the CDR3: TGTGCCAGCAGCTTTCAGGCAACTAATGAAAAACTGTTTTTT.

This sequence joins TRBV9 and TRBJ2-1; 8 bases agree with TRBD1. Germline CDR1 SGDLS, CDR2 YYNGEE. The V segment lost 0 bases and the J segment 1 base; nucleotides outside the gene matches: 3. The CDR3 length is 16 residues. The CDR3 bases are TGTGCCAGCAGCGTAGGACAGGGGATGTCCTACAATGAGCAGTTCTTC. The encoded protein is CASSVGQGMSYNEQFF.

As for this clone: Additional DNA sequences in this sample encode the identical CDR3. V gene TRBV6-5 combines with J gene TRBJ2-3; no reliable D call. In germline, CDR1 is MNHEY, CDR2 SVGAGI. The CDR3 sequence is 14 residues long. Trimming removed 3 bases from V and 0 bases from J, with 7 bases in between. CDR3 sequence reads: CASSYRQSTDTQYF. The CDR3 DNA reads TGTGCCAGCAGTTATCGTCAGAGCACAGATACGCAGTATTTT.

The chain combines TRBV18 with TRBJ1-1; the match to TRBD1 covers 9 bases. Germline CDR1 KGHSH, CDR2 LQKENI. Unmatched junction bases numbered 5, after V lost 2 bases and J lost 4 bases. CDR3 size: 15 residues. The CDR3 here is CASSPGQGITTEAFF. CDR3 coding DNA: TGTGCCAGCTCACCAGGACAGGGGATCACCACTGAAGCTTTCTTT.

V and J are TRBV5-1 and TRBJ2-5, with 12 bases fitting TRBD2. V lost 0 bases, J lost 4 bases, and 4 bases stayed unmatched. CDR1 SGHRS and CDR2 YFSETQ come from the germline V gene. This CDR3 region has 16 residues. The DNA for the CDR3 is TGCGCCAGCAGCTTGGGGTCTAGCGGGAGGGTAGAGACCCAGTACTTC. Its protein is CASSLGSSGRVETQYF.

This clone has only a few counts. The genes are TRBV11-2 and TRBJ2-7; 10 bases fit TRBD1. The CDR3 is 16 amino acids. The germline CDR1 and CDR2 sequences are SGHAT and FQNNGV. The ends lost 5 bases at V and 2 bases at J; junction bases unmatched: 9. DNA of the CDR3: TGTGCCAGCAGCCTTAGCGAGGGACAGGGGCCCTACGAGCAGTACTTC. Translation: CASSLSEGQGPYEQYF. Based on the CDR3 plus reference TRBV11-2 and TRBJ2-7, the full variable domain is EAGVAQSPRYKIIEKRQSVAFWCNPISGHATLYWYQQILGQGPKLLIQFQNNGVVDDSQLPKDRFSAERLKGVDSTLKIQPAKLEDSAVYLCASSLSEGQGPYEQYFGPGTRLTVT.

The rearrangement uses TRBV28 and TRBJ1-1; 8 bases fit TRBD1. V lost 5 bases, J lost 6 bases, and 11 bases stayed unmatched. The germline V gene has CDR1 MDHEN and CDR2 SYDVKM. The CDR3 has 15 amino acids. DNA for the CDR3: TGTGCCAGCAGTATGCGACAGGGGATTAGGGCTGAAGCTTTCTTT. The encoded protein is CASSMRQGIRAEAFF.

This clone occurred once. This rearrangement joins TRBV5-1 to TRBJ2-5, with D possibly matching TRBD1 (5 bases). The CDR3 is made up of 14 amino acids. Germline V gene data show CDR1 as SGHRS and CDR2 as YFSETQ. Trimming cost V 4 bases and J 1 base, with 11 bases left between them. Here the CDR3 reads CASSTSRGQETQYF. CDR3 coding DNA: TGCGCCAGCAGCACGTCTAGGGGCCAAGAGACCCAGTACTTC.

This rearrangement joins TRBV5-1 to TRBJ2-1, with TRBD1 matching over 8 bases. Germline V lookup: CDR1 SGHRS, CDR2 YFSETQ. The CDR3 is made up of 15 amino acids. V shed 4 bases and J 5 bases; nucleotides not matched to a gene: 8. CDR3 sequence: CASSPWGQENNEQFF. The CDR3 DNA is TGCGCCAGCAGCCCCTGGGGACAGGAGAACAATGAGCAGTTCTTC.

This chain joins TRBV7-9 and TRBJ2-7; 11 nucleotides agree with TRBD1. The CDR3 contains 16 residues. Looked up from germline, CDR1 is SEHNR and CDR2 is FQNEAQ (reference sequence). J gave up 3 bases and V 2 bases, and 6 bases lay outside the gene matches. CDR3: CASSLFKGQGVYEQYF. As DNA, the CDR3 is TGTGCCAGCAGCTTATTTAAGGGACAGGGGGTCTACGAGCAGTACTTC.

The V gene is TRBV4-1, the J gene TRBJ2-1, with D possibly TRBD2 on 6 matching bases. Germline V gene lookup returns CDR1 MGHRA and CDR2 YSYEKL. The CDR3 has 17 amino acids. Trimming took 0 bases from V and 3 from J, leaving 15 bases between them. As DNA, the CDR3 is TGCGCCAGCAGCCAAGATCACGGGGGAAGGGTCTACAATGAGCAGTTCTTC. This sequence encodes CASSQDHGGRVYNEQFF.

J is TRBJ2-1 and V is TRBV19, with 10 nucleotides matching TRBD1. The V and J ends lost 3 bases and 4 bases, in that order; junction bases with no gene match: 3. Germline CDR1 and CDR2: LNHDA and SQIVND (reference sequence). CDR3 length: 15 residues. The CDR3 DNA reads as TGTGCCAGTAGTATTAGGACAGGGGGGTACAATGAGCAGTTCTTC. Translation: CASSIRTGGYNEQFF. Full variable domain (outside the CDR3, taken from reference TRBV19 and TRBJ2-1): DGGITQSPKYLFRKEGQNVTLSCEQNLNHDAMYWYRQDPGQGLRLIYYSQIVNDFQKGDIAEGYSVSREKKESFPLTVTSAQKNPTAFYLCASSIRTGGYNEQFFGPGTRLTVL.

J is TRBJ2-7 and V is TRBV10-1; 9 bases map to TRBD2. The germline gives CDR1 WNHNN, CDR2 SYGVQD (reference sequence). After removal of 0 bases from V and 3 bases from J, the junction contained 6 bases not matched to a gene. The CDR3 is 16 residues long. Written as DNA, the CDR3 is TGCGCCAGCAGTGAGTCAGGGAGGACTAGCGTCTACGAGCAGTACTTC. It yields the protein CASSESGRTSVYEQYF.

Concerning this clone itself: One junction end disagrees with the germline gene, perhaps due to a read error. This chain joins TRBV5-8 and TRBJ1-2, with D perhaps matching TRBD1 (6 bases). The CDR3 totals 14 residues. Germline CDR1 reads SGHTS; CDR2 reads YDEGEE. The DNA for the CDR3 is TGTGCCAGCACCCTGGGAGGGGGTCACTATGGCTGCACCTTC. The encoded protein is CASTLGGGHYGCTF.

The genes are TRBV4-3 and TRBJ2-1; D gene uncertain. CDR1 is LGHNA and CDR2 is YSLEER in the germline V gene. This CDR3 has 16 residues. The V and J ends lost 0 bases and 3 bases respectively, with 12 bases between them. CDR3 region: CASSQELQLDYNEQFF. CDR3 nucleotides: TGCGCCAGCAGCCAAGAATTACAGTTGGACTACAATGAGCAGTTCTTC.